A single sample is the source of the 27 T cell receptor beta chains below, sequenced in a study of human T cells and chemical hapten exposure. From the RACE reads, TCRdb called clonotypes with MiXCR, one entry per CDR3 protein. This sample has fewer than 350,000 distinct CDR3 sequences; 7.5% to 8% occur once, and the top ten carry 0.9% to 1.5%. Time point denoted: pre-sensitization, week 0. Treatment meaning: therapeutic diphenylcyclopropenone sensitization with weekly scalp DPC. The sample was whole blood, taken in connection with sensitization to the hapten diphenylcyclopropenone (DPC). These receptors were taken from a man aged 18-30 years with alopecia areata. Some clones in this sample may be carry-over from other donors' samples.

The sample holds a few counts of this clonotype. The chain uses TRBV7-8 and TRBJ2-7; possibly TRBD1 for D (6 bases). Trimming stripped 5 bases from V and 5 bases from J, with 19 bases between. Germline CDR1 is SGHVS and CDR2 is FQNEAQ. The CDR3 totals 15 residues. The CDR3 bases are TGTGCCAGCAGCACTACCGGACAGCTTTACCACGAGCAGTACTTC. It specifies CASSTTGQLYHEQYF.

The chain links TRBV29-1 to TRBJ1-1; D is ambiguous. From germline, CDR1 is SQVTM and CDR2 ANQGSEA. Between the trimmed V and J ends, which lost 4 bases and 0 bases, there was a span of 9 bases. The CDR3 loop spans 13 amino acids. The CDR3 DNA follows: TGCAGCGTTGGGGCAGCCATGAACACTGAAGCTTTCTTT. This encodes CSVGAAMNTEAFF.

In this sample, this clonotype turned up many times. The chain carries TRBV7-9 and TRBJ2-7; D ambiguous. Germline V CDR1 and CDR2: SEHNR, FQNEAQ (reference sequence). The germline V and J ends were trimmed by 1 base and 5 bases, with 9 bases remaining between them. The CDR3 is 13 amino acids. The CDR3, as DNA: TGTGCCAGCAGCTTAGGGTGGTACCACGAGCAGTACTTC. Encoded protein: CASSLGWYHEQYF.

This clonotype appeared a few times. The J gene is TRBJ2-1, the V gene TRBV6-2 or TRBV6-3; weak D call: TRBD1 (6 bases). V dropped 4 bases and J dropped 1 base, with 23 bases sitting between them. The V gene's germline CDR1 is MNHEY and CDR2 SVGEGT. The CDR3 spans 19 residues. This CDR3 is CASSFHPQIGGPSYNEQFF. Here the CDR3 DNA reads TGTGCCAGCAGTTTCCACCCCCAGATAGGGGGACCATCCTACAATGAGCAGTTCTTC.

This sequence joins TRBV12-3 or TRBV12-4 and TRBJ2-2; 7 bases match TRBD1. The V gene end was trimmed by 4 bases and the J gene end by 6 bases; junction bases not matched to a gene: 2. The length of the CDR3 is 13 residues. The CDR3 protein is CASSSDRAGELFF. CDR3 DNA sequence: TGTGCCAGCAGTTCCGACAGGGCCGGGGAGCTGTTTTTT.

This clonotype was counted between two and nine times. This sequence joins TRBV3-1 and TRBJ1-6; D might be TRBD1 (6 bases). Trimming pared 2 bases from V and 3 bases from J, leaving 8 bases between. This CDR3 comprises 15 residues. The germline CDR1 and CDR2 sequences are LGHDT and YNNKEL (reference sequence). The CDR3 nucleotides read TGTGCCAGCAGCCAACACAGGGACTATAATTCACCCCTCCACTTT. Its protein product is CASSQHRDYNSPLHF.

The sample holds a few counts of this clonotype. The genes are TRBV12-3 or TRBV12-4 and TRBJ2-5, with D uncertain. The CDR3 runs 15 residues. The V end was cut by 1 base, the J end by 5 bases, with 14 bases between. CDR3 residues: CASSLGTHDEETQYF. The CDR3 nucleotides are TGTGCCAGCAGTTTAGGGACCCATGACGAGGAGACCCAGTACTTC.

In this sample, this clonotype turned up a few times. The chain employs TRBV20-1 and TRBJ2-1; 8 bases agree with TRBD2. CDR3 length: 13 residues. With V trimmed by 3 bases and J by 7 bases, 5 bases remained unmatched. The germline CDR1 and CDR2 sequences are DFQATT and SNEGSKA (reference sequence). This CDR3 is CSASSGGRNEQFF. In nucleotides, the CDR3 is TGCAGTGCTAGCAGCGGGGGAAGGAATGAGCAGTTCTTC.

This clonotype was seen many times. The gene calls are TRBV7-2 and TRBJ1-1, with D tentatively TRBD1 (6 bases). CDR1 is SGHTA, CDR2 FQGNSA, per germline. The V gene lost 1 base and the J gene lost 4 bases, with 13 bases spanning the gap. This CDR3 contains 15 residues. The CDR3 reads CASSLGSGAGTEAFF. CDR3 DNA: TGTGCCAGCAGCTTAGGCTCGGGGGCTGGCACTGAAGCTTTCTTT.

This clonotype has ten or more counts. The gene calls are TRBV9 and TRBJ1-1; unclear D gene. Trimming took 5 bases from V and 0 from J, leaving 8 bases between them. The CDR3 is 13 amino acids. In germline, CDR1 is SGDLS, CDR2 YYNGEE. The CDR3 region has the DNA TGTGCCAGCAGTGTCGCGGTGAACACTGAAGCTTTCTTT. It translates to CASSVAVNTEAFF. The whole variable domain, remainder taken from reference TRBV9 and TRBJ1-1, is DSGVTQTPKHLITATGQRVTLRCSPRSGDLSVYWYQQSLDQGLQFLIQYYNGEERAKGNILERFSAQQFPDLHSELNLSSLELGDSALYFCASSVAVNTEAFFGQGTRLTVV.

V is TRBV6-5 and J is TRBJ2-1; 8 bases line up with TRBD1. Trimming cost V 2 bases and J 0 bases; bases outside gene matches: 3. The CDR3 has 16 amino acids. From germline, CDR1 is MNHEY and CDR2 SVGAGI. CDR3 bases: TGTGCCAGCAGTTACGGGACAGGAGGCTCCTACAATGAGCAGTTCTTC. This gives the protein CASSYGTGGSYNEQFF.

The chain uses TRBV19 and TRBJ2-3; 14 bases are a match to TRBD2. The CDR3 has 15 amino acids. V gave up 4 bases and J gave up 6 bases; unmatched junction bases: 3. CDR1 and CDR2 from the germline V gene are LNHDA and SQIVND (reference sequence). The CDR3 loop reads CASSTGTSGGDTQYF. As DNA, the CDR3 is TGTGCCAGTAGTACAGGGACTAGCGGGGGTGATACGCAGTATTTT.

This chain uses TRBV2 with TRBJ1-5, with D hard to call. Germline V CDR1 and CDR2: SNHLY, FYNNEI. Trimming took 6 bases from V and 7 from J, leaving 16 bases between them. The CDR3 totals 14 residues. CDR3 protein: CASSTDGTVQPQHF. Written as DNA, the CDR3 is TGTGCCAGCAGCACCGACGGAACTGTGCAGCCCCAGCATTTT. The variable domain in full, completed from reference TRBV2 and TRBJ1-5, reads EPEVTQTPSHQVTQMGQEVILRCVPISNHLYFYWYRQILGQKVEFLVSFYNNEISEKSEIFDDQFSVERPDGSNFTLKIRSTKLEDSAMYFCASSTDGTVQPQHFGDGTRLSIL.

This clonotype was seen a few times. The chain uses TRBV20-1 and TRBJ1-5; the D gene is possibly TRBD1 (5 bases). CDR1 and CDR2 (germline): DFQATT, SNEGSKA (reference sequence). This CDR3 has 14 amino acids. V lost 3 bases and J lost 2, with 11 bases in between. The CDR3: CSARVREGNQPQHF. As DNA, the CDR3 is TGCAGTGCTAGGGTCAGGGAAGGCAATCAGCCCCAGCATTTT.

This clonotype has more than one count but fewer than ten. The chain joins TRBV20-1 to TRBJ1-4, with D possibly being TRBD1 (5 bases). Germline V lookup: CDR1 DFQATT, CDR2 SNEGSKA (reference sequence). Trimming took 5 bases from V and 6 from J, leaving 10 bases between them. The CDR3 runs to 12 residues. The CDR3 coding sequence is TGCAGTGCTCCGGGGCGGGATGAAAAACTGTTTTTT. Encoded protein: CSAPGRDEKLFF.

This sequence joins TRBV7-9 and TRBJ1-1; D not resolved. This CDR3 contains 16 residues. Trimming left V 1 base short and J 1 base short, with 13 bases between. Germline values: CDR1 SEHNR, CDR2 FQNEAQ (reference sequence). CDR3 DNA: TGTGCCAGCAGCTTAGGGGAGTACCGGAAGAACACTGAAGCTTTCTTT. Encoded protein: CASSLGEYRKNTEAFF.

This rearrangement joins TRBV12-3 or TRBV12-4 to TRBJ1-2; D is unresolved. The CDR3 covers 11 residues. V was trimmed by 6 bases and J by 10 bases, leaving 12 bases between them. CDR3 region: CASSPYEDYTF. The CDR3 DNA sequence: TGTGCCAGCAGCCCATACGAGGACTACACCTTC.

In its sample, this clonotype was seen a few times. V and J are TRBV19 and TRBJ1-2; 8 bases align to TRBD1. CDR1 and CDR2 from the germline V gene are LNHDA and SQIVND (reference sequence). Germline trimming cut 6 bases from V and 4 bases from J; bases unmatched to any gene: 16. The length of the CDR3 is 17 residues. In nucleotides, the CDR3 is TGTGCCAGTAGCCACCGGGCGTATCAGGGGGCGAGCTATGGCTACACCTTC. Translating it yields CASSHRAYQGASYGYTF.

This clonotype has more than one count but fewer than ten. This sequence joins TRBV5-6 and TRBJ2-3; possibly TRBD1 for D (5 bases). Per the germline V gene, CDR1 is SGHDT and CDR2 is YYEEEE. The CDR3 consists of 11 residues. This CDR3 is CGSGFADTQYF. DNA for the CDR3: TGTGGGTCAGGGTTTGCAGATACGCAGTATTTT.

The table lists this clonotype with many counts. This rearrangement joins TRBV4-3 to TRBJ2-2; 9 bases agree with TRBD1. Germline lookup yields CDR1 LGHNA and CDR2 YSLEER. V lost 2 bases, J lost 3 bases, and 4 bases stayed unmatched. The CDR3 has 16 amino acids. The CDR3 region is CASSQSTGGYTGELFF. The CDR3 DNA sequence: TGCGCCAGCAGCCAATCCACAGGGGGCTACACCGGGGAGCTGTTTTTT.

This clonotype appeared a few times. The rearrangement links TRBV6-2 or TRBV6-3 to TRBJ1-5, with D perhaps matching TRBD1 (6 bases). V was shortened by 5 bases and J by 3 bases, with 8 bases between the two germline ends. The CDR3 runs 13 residues. The germline gives CDR1 MNHEY, CDR2 SVGEGT. The CDR3 DNA reads as TGTGCCAGCAGTGACAGGAACAATCAGCCCCAGCATTTT. Its translation: CASSDRNNQPQHF.

The J gene is TRBJ1-1, the V gene TRBV7-2; D possibly corresponds to TRBD1 (5 bases). The length of the CDR3 is 14 residues. V lost 3 bases, J lost 5 bases, and 13 bases lay in between. Germline values: CDR1 SGHTA, CDR2 FQGNSA. In DNA, the CDR3 is TGTGCCAGCAGCTTGAGGACATACCAGACTGAAGCTTTCTTT. It is translated as CASSLRTYQTEAFF.

This clonotype showed up just a few times. This CDR3 reads CSVARQGGFYEQYF. In nucleotides, the CDR3 is TGCAGCGTAGCGCGACAGGGGGGGTTCTACGAGCAGTACTTC. The chain has TRBV29-1 and TRBJ2-7; 9 bases agree with TRBD1. J gave up 3 bases and V 6 bases, and 9 bases lay outside the gene matches. The germline V gene encodes CDR1 SQVTM and CDR2 ANQGSEA. The CDR3 covers 14 residues.

Ten or more counts support this clonotype. V is TRBV20-1 and J is TRBJ1-3; D is possibly TRBD1 (6 bases). Trimming took off 0 bases at V and 0 bases at J, with 15 bases between the two ends. The CDR3 sequence is 17 residues long. Germline CDR1 is DFQATT and CDR2 is SNEGSKA (reference sequence). The CDR3 nucleotides are TGCAGTGCTAGAGATTCGATGGGGGGCTCCTCTGGAAACACCATATATTTT. It specifies CSARDSMGGSSGNTIYF.

The chain couples TRBV7-9 to TRBJ2-7, with TRBD2 matching over 8 bases. CDR3 length: 15 amino acids. V lost 2 bases to trimming and J lost 4 bases; unmatched junction nucleotides: 7. Germline-derived CDR1 and CDR2 are SEHNR and FQNEAQ (reference sequence). The CDR3 coding sequence is TGTGCCAGCAGCTTATCTAAGCGGGGGACTTACGAGCAGTACTTC. Residues: CASSLSKRGTYEQYF.

In this sample, this clonotype turned up a few times. This chain links TRBV20-1 with TRBJ2-5, with 8 bases fitting TRBD2. The V gene's germline CDR1 is DFQATT and CDR2 SNEGSKA (reference sequence). The CDR3 is 13 amino acids. The junction had 1 base not matched to a gene; V was cut back by 0 bases and J by 4 bases. This chain's CDR3 is CSARDRGGETQYF. CDR3 nucleotide sequence: TGCAGTGCTAGAGATCGGGGGGGAGAGACCCAGTACTTC.

This clonotype has ten or more counts. V is TRBV7-9 and J is TRBJ2-1; TRBD2 agrees at 14 bases. The germline CDR1 and CDR2 sequences are SEHNR and FQNEAQ (reference sequence). With 3 bases clipped from V and 5 bases from J, the junction kept 3 bases outside the gene matches. The CDR3 has 16 residues. Written as DNA, the CDR3 is TGTGCCAGCAGCTTCACGGGACTAGCGGGGGACAATGAGCAGTTCTTC. It yields the protein CASSFTGLAGDNEQFF.